What follows are 13 T cell receptor beta chains derived from one specimen sequenced in a study of blood T cell repertoires in COVID-19. Using immunoSEQ multiplex PCR, the repertoire was profiled, and TCRdb retains in-frame clones only, with some absent. There are about 360,000 clones in the sample; 70% to 90% occur only once, and approximately 1.9% lies in the top ten. Material: PBMCs or T cells enriched from blood (not recorded which). Source of these receptors: a man in his forties or fifties in a cohort exposed to, infected with or recovered from COVID-19 (not recorded which).

This chain links TRBV19 with TRBJ2-1; no clear D gene. The germline gives CDR1 LNHDA, CDR2 SQIVND (reference sequence). The germline V and J ends were trimmed by 7 bases and 0 bases, with 16 bases remaining between them. There are 16 residues in the CDR3. In DNA form, the CDR3 reads TGTGCCAGTACCCCGACCTACCGGAGCTCCTACAATGAGCAGTTCTTC. Its translation: CASTPTYRSSYNEQFF.

V usage is TRBV3-1 (or the pseudogene TRBV3-2) and J usage is TRBJ1-6, with TRBD1 identical over 7 bases. The CDR3 contains 14 residues. The V gene end was trimmed by 8 bases and the J gene end by 6 bases; junction bases not matched to a gene: 7. Germline CDR1 is LGHDT and CDR2 is YNNKEL (reference sequence). The CDR3 loop is CASGLQGINSPLHF. The CDR3 DNA sequence: TGTGCCAGCGGACTACAGGGGATTAATTCACCCCTCCACTTT.

This chain joins TRBV2 and TRBJ2-2; TRBD2 matches 14 bases. The CDR3 sequence is 18 residues long. V lost 9 bases to trimming and J lost 6 bases; unmatched junction nucleotides: 15. The V gene's germline CDR1 is SNHLY and CDR2 FYNNEI. CDR3 amino acids: CARLQGERLAGGPGELFF. CDR3 DNA sequence: TGTGCCAGGTTACAGGGGGAAAGACTAGCGGGAGGGCCCGGGGAGCTGTTTTTT.

This chain links TRBV10-1 with TRBJ2-7; 8 bases are shared with TRBD1. The V gene end was trimmed by 6 bases and the J gene end by 3 bases; junction bases not matched to a gene: 10. The CDR3 length is 15 residues. CDR1 is WNHNN and CDR2 is SYGVQD in the germline V gene (reference sequence). CDR3 region: CASSPSQGVGYEQYF. The CDR3 bases are TGCGCCAGCAGCCCCTCACAGGGGGTGGGCTACGAGCAGTACTTC.

The gene calls are TRBV3-1 (or the pseudogene TRBV3-2) and TRBJ1-3, with D perhaps TRBD1 (6 bases). This CDR3 comprises 17 residues. The V end lost 3 bases, the J end lost 1 base, and 16 bases lay between the germline ends. The germline gives CDR1 LGHDT, CDR2 YNNKEL (reference sequence). Here the CDR3 DNA reads TGTGCCAGCAGCCAGCGGACAGCCAGAGGATCTGGAAACACCATATATTTT. Residues: CASSQRTARGSGNTIYF.

The J gene is TRBJ1-5, the V gene TRBV2; D possibly corresponds to TRBD1 (6 bases). Trimming took off 6 bases at V and 0 bases at J, with 12 bases between the two ends. The CDR3 is 15 residues long. Germline V gene lookup returns CDR1 SNHLY and CDR2 FYNNEI. Here the CDR3 reads CASRVGTISNQPQHF. The CDR3 region has the DNA TGTGCCAGCAGGGTCGGGACAATTAGCAATCAGCCCCAGCATTTT.

The chain is built from TRBV18 and TRBJ2-3; D is possibly TRBD1 (6 bases). Trimming pared 3 bases from V and 0 bases from J, leaving 19 bases between. CDR1 and CDR2 from the germline V gene are KGHSH and LQKENI. This CDR3 contains 18 residues. DNA for the CDR3: TGTGCCAGCTCACCCAGGTTTAGGGCGCAGGGGAGCACAGATACGCAGTATTTT. Its protein is CASSPRFRAQGSTDTQYF.

The chain combines TRBV14 with TRBJ1-3, with D possibly matching TRBD1 (5 bases). Trimming removed 1 base at V and 14 bases at J, with 12 bases between. The germline V gene has CDR1 SGHDN and CDR2 FVKESK. CDR3 size: 12 residues. The CDR3 is CASSQGSRTLYF. CDR3 in DNA: TGTGCCAGCAGCCAAGGTTCCAGGACATTATATTTT.

V usage is TRBV18 and J usage is TRBJ2-7; the D gene is possibly TRBD2 (5 bases). V lost 0 bases and J 5 bases, leaving 8 bases between the germline ends. There are 13 residues in the CDR3. Germline lookup yields CDR1 KGHSH and CDR2 LQKENI. CDR3 amino acids: CASSPPGDNEQYF. CDR3 DNA sequence: TGTGCCAGCTCACCACCGGGAGATAACGAGCAGTACTTC.

V gene TRBV18 combines with J gene TRBJ1-4; D not resolved. Trimming took off 1 base at V and 0 bases at J, with 6 bases between the two ends. The CDR3 totals 15 residues. CDR1 and CDR2 from the germline V gene are KGHSH and LQKENI. The CDR3 region is CASSPRRSTNEKLFF. The CDR3 DNA is TGTGCCAGCTCACCACGGAGATCAACTAATGAAAAACTGTTTTTT.

J is TRBJ2-5 and V is TRBV25-1, with D possibly TRBD2 on 6 matching bases. The CDR3 sequence is 14 residues long. The germline V and J ends were trimmed by 4 bases and 4 bases, with 13 bases remaining between them. Germline CDR1 reads MGHDK; CDR2 reads SYGVNS. The CDR3 sequence: CASSGRAGPETQYF. The CDR3 DNA reads TGTGCCAGCAGTGGTCGGGCGGGGCCAGAGACCCAGTACTTC.

As regards this clone: This sample also contains other DNA sequences that code for the same CDR3. The chain couples TRBV20-1 to TRBJ2-7; the D gene is possibly TRBD1 (6 bases). Germline assignment: CDR1 DFQATT and CDR2 SNEGSKA (reference sequence). There are 11 residues in the CDR3. Trimming cost V 3 bases and J 3 bases, with 6 bases left between them. CDR3 region: CSARDSYEQYF. CDR3 bases: TGCAGTGCTAGGGACAGCTACGAGCAGTACTTC.

The chain combines TRBV28 with TRBJ1-1; TRBD1 agrees at 9 bases. The V segment lost 8 bases and the J segment 5 bases; nucleotides outside the gene matches: 15. In germline, CDR1 is MDHEN, CDR2 SYDVKM. The CDR3 has 16 residues. The CDR3, as DNA: TGTGCCAGCGGCTATCCGGGACAGGGTGTGAGAACTGAAGCTTTCTTT. Encoded protein: CASGYPGQGVRTEAFF. Complete variable domain (other parts from reference TRBV28 and TRBJ1-1): DVKVTQSSRYLVKRTGEKVFLECVQDMDHENMFWYRQDPGLGLRLIYFSYDVKMKEKGDIPEGYSVSREKKERFSLILESASTNQTSMYLCASGYPGQGVRTEAFFGQGTRLTVV.